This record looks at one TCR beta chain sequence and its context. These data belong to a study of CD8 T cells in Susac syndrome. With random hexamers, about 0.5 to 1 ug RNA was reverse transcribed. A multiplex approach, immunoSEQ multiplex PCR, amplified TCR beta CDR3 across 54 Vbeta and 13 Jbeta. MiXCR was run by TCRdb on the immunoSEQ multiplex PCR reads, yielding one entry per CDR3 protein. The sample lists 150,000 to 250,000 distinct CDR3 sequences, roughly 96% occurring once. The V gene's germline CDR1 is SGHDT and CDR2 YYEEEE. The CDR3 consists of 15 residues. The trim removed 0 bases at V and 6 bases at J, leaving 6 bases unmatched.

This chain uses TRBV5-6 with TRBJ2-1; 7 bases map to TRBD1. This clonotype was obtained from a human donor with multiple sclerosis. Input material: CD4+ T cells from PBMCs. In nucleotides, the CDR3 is TGTGCCAGCAGCTTGGGAAGGGGGCGCTTCAATGAGCAGTTCTTC. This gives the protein CASSLGRGRFNEQFF.